These T cell receptor beta chains were read from a single sample in a study of T cells after yellow fever vaccination. From the 5' RACE reads, TCRdb called clonotypes with MiXCR, one entry per CDR3 protein. The top ten clones hold roughly 13% of a sample with just under 600,000 distinct CDR3 sequences, roughly 13% of them seen once. Here the sequenced sample was PBMCs, taken on the day of the yellow fever booster vaccination. The receptors come from a man aged 30 to 39 who received the YFV17D yellow fever vaccine. Both conserved end residues are part of each CDR3. D genes are given only for firm matches. For some rows the clone size is stated as once, few or many, or as a class when expanded; others skip it.

D gene	clone size	J gene	V gene	CDR3 protein	CDR3 DNA
NA	NA	TRBJ2-1	TRBV3-1	CASRPSGRFSYNEQFF	TGTGCCAGCAGACCGAGCGGCCGATTCTCCTACAATGAGCAGTTCTTC
TRBD2	NA	TRBJ2-1	TRBV9	CASSVVPLPGGNNEQFF	TGTGCCAGCAGCGTAGTTCCCCTTCCGGGGGGTAACAATGAGCAGTTCTTC
NA	few	TRBJ2-5	TRBV7-9	CASSLDRITETQYF	TGTGCCAGCAGCTTGGACAGAATAACGGAGACCCAGTACTTC
TRBD2	NA	TRBJ2-1	TRBV24-1	CATSDVLADNEQF	TGTGCCACCAGTGACGTACTAGCGGACAATGAGCAATTC
NA	NA	TRBJ2-1	TRBV5-1	CASSLESGRYNEQFF	TGCGCCAGCAGCTTGGAAAGCGGTCGCTACAATGAGCAGTTCTTC
NA	NA	TRBJ2-5	TRBV15	CATSRGTISETQYF	TGTGCCACCAGCAGAGGGACTATTTCCGAGACCCAGTACTTC
NA	few	TRBJ2-2	TRBV27	CASSYTWGRANTGELFF	TGTGCCAGCAGTTACACCTGGGGCAGGGCGAACACCGGGGAGCTGTTTTTT
NA	NA	TRBJ2-5	TRBV12-3/TRBV12-4	CASSLTTSETQYF	TGTGCCAGCAGTTTAACGACCTCGGAGACCCAGTACTTC
NA	NA	TRBJ1-5	TRBV6-5	CASSYSNGNQPQHF	TGTGCCAGCAGTTACTCGAATGGCAATCAGCCCCAGCATTTT
NA	NA	TRBJ2-1	TRBV24-1	CATMLPGTPNEQFF	TGTGCCACCATGCTCCCCGGGACCCCCAATGAGCAGTTCTTC
NA	NA	TRBJ2-1	TRBV29-1	CSARGARNEQFF	TGCAGCGCAAGGGGAGCACGCAATGAGCAGTTCTTC
NA	NA	TRBJ1-5	TRBV6-6	CASSNGGQPQHF	TGTGCCAGCAGTAATGGGGGTCAGCCCCAGCATTTT
TRBD1	NA	TRBJ2-7	TRBV28	CASSFDREHEQYF	TGTGCCAGCAGTTTTGACAGGGAACACGAGCAGTACTTC
TRBD2	NA	TRBJ2-1	TRBV5-1	CASSSGGGRVVQFF	TGCGCCAGCAGCTCCGGCGGGGGGCGCGTGGTGCAGTTCTTC
TRBD2	few	TRBJ2-7	TRBV12-3/TRBV12-4	CASSLKGHTGGEQYF	TGTGCCAGCAGTTTAAAAGGCCACACGGGGGGCGAGCAGTACTTC
NA	NA	TRBJ2-6	TRBV4-3	CASSLGAGAYSGANVLTF	TGCGCCAGCAGCTTAGGGGCAGGGGCCTACTCTGGGGCCAACGTCCTGACTTTC
NA	many	TRBJ2-3	TRBV7-2	CASSSGVNTQYF	TGTGCCAGCAGCTCAGGGGTAAATACGCAGTATTTT
NA	few	TRBJ2-1	TRBV20-1	CSASEPGVEDEQFF	TGCAGTGCTAGTGAGCCGGGAGTTGAAGATGAGCAGTTCTTC
TRBD2	NA	TRBJ2-7	TRBV7-2	CATGLAGTGEQYF	TGTGCCACAGGACTAGCGGGCACTGGGGAGCAGTACTTC
TRBD1	few	TRBJ2-5	TRBV5-1	CASSGGQGSLETQYF	TGCGCCAGCAGCGGGGGACAGGGGTCTTTAGAGACCCAGTACTTC
NA	few	TRBJ1-2	TRBV7-9	CASSLDRPDIYGYTF	TGTGCCAGCAGCTTAGACAGGCCCGACATCTATGGCTACACCTTC
TRBD2	NA	TRBJ2-2	TRBV28	CASSLLSHLAGGNTGELFF	TGTGCCAGCAGTTTATTATCCCATCTAGCGGGAGGTAACACCGGGGAGCTGTTTTTT
NA	few	TRBJ2-7	TRBV3-1	CASSLVNSYEQYF	TGTGCCAGCAGCCTTGTAAACTCCTACGAGCAGTACTTC
NA	NA	TRBJ2-1	TRBV7-8	CASSLTGDYDEQFF	TGTGCCAGCAGCCTAACAGGAGACTACGATGAGCAGTTCTTC
NA	few	TRBJ2-2	TRBV5-6	CASTTDGQTNTGELFF	TGTGCCAGCACGACTGACGGACAGACGAACACCGGGGAGCTGTTTTTT
NA	few	TRBJ2-5	TRBV20-1	CSARVPLTETQYF	TGCAGTGCTAGGGTCCCCTTAACGGAGACCCAGTACTTC
NA	few	TRBJ2-1	TRBV14	CASSQVIIARSSYNEQFF	TGTGCCAGCAGCCAAGTGATAATTGCCCGGAGCTCCTACAATGAGCAGTTCTTC
NA	NA	TRBJ2-3	TRBV12-3/TRBV12-4	CASSFGWDTQYF	TGTGCCAGCAGTTTTGGTTGGGATACGCAGTATTTT
TRBD2	NA	TRBJ2-1	TRBV11-3	CASSNQGLANNEQFF	TGTGCCAGCAGCAACCAGGGACTAGCGAACAATGAGCAGTTCTTC
NA	NA	TRBJ2-2	TRBV2	CASRWLASTQGTGELFF	TGTGCCAGCAGGTGGTTAGCCTCGACGCAGGGCACCGGGGAGCTGTTTTTT
NA	NA	TRBJ2-3	TRBV20-1	CSARPGGDTQYF	TGCAGTGCACGCCCCGGCGGAGATACGCAGTATTTT
TRBD1	few	TRBJ2-3	TRBV20-1	CSARKPGQGADTQYF	TGCAGTGCTAGAAAACCGGGACAGGGGGCAGATACGCAGTATTTT
TRBD1	few	TRBJ1-1	TRBV20-1	CSARERTGGEAFF	TGCAGTGCTAGAGAAAGGACAGGAGGTGAAGCTTTCTTT
NA	NA	TRBJ2-7	TRBV18	CASSPPSSDEQYF	TGTGCCAGCTCACCACCTTCTAGCGACGAGCAGTACTTC
NA	NA	TRBJ2-1	TRBV4-3	CASSQDKSMAEISYNEQFF	TGCGCCAGCAGCCAAGATAAATCCATGGCGGAAATCTCCTACAATGAGCAGTTCTTC
TRBD2	many	TRBJ2-1	TRBV5-1	CASSLRLAGSNEQFF	TGCGCCAGCAGCTTGAGACTAGCGGGATCGAATGAGCAGTTCTTC
TRBD2	NA	TRBJ2-3	TRBV5-1	CASSLQTSGSTDTQYF	TGCGCCAGCAGCTTGCAAACTAGCGGGAGTACAGATACGCAGTATTTT
NA	few	TRBJ1-6	TRBV5-1	CATRRLDSSYNSPLHF	TGCGCCACCCGCCGATTGGACAGCTCCTATAATTCACCCCTCCACTTT
NA	few	TRBJ2-7	TRBV18	CASSPQGIRYEQYF	TGTGCCAGCTCACCGCAGGGTATTCGCTACGAGCAGTACTTC
TRBD1	NA	TRBJ2-1	TRBV9	CASSASSGQGNEQFF	TGTGCCAGCAGCGCCAGCTCGGGACAGGGGAATGAGCAGTTCTTC
NA	NA	TRBJ2-1	TRBV20-1	CSARTPFGGEDGNEQFF	TGCAGTGCTAGGACCCCCTTTGGGGGAGAGGATGGGAATGAGCAGTTCTTC